A single sample gave rise to the 3 T cell receptor beta chains below, sequenced in a study of T cell responses to AZD1222 COVID-19 vaccine. Profiling relied on immunoSEQ multiplex PCR, and the TCRdb table lists in-frame clones only, not all of them. The data show roughly 130,000 clones, roughly nine tenths seen once. The material was peripheral blood, obtained on day 0 of AZD1222 vaccination. The receptors stem from an adult in good health.

The chain recombines TRBV24-1 with TRBJ2-1; TRBD2 aligns across 9 bases. The CDR3 length is 14 residues. Germline CDR1 is KGHDR and CDR2 is SFDVKD. Unmatched junction bases numbered 0, after V lost 5 bases and J lost 2 bases. The CDR3, as DNA: TGTGCCACCAGTGTAGCGGGGGCCTACAATGAGCAGTTCTTC. It yields the protein CATSVAGAYNEQFF.

The rearrangement links TRBV4-1 to TRBJ2-7, with D possibly being TRBD2 (5 bases). This CDR3 comprises 14 residues. V lost 3 bases and J lost 1, with 10 bases in between. The germline V gene has CDR1 MGHRA and CDR2 YSYEKL. The CDR3 loop is CASSHVGESYEQYF. In DNA, the CDR3 is TGCGCCAGCAGCCACGTCGGGGAGTCCTACGAGCAGTACTTC.

The chain recombines TRBV12-3 or TRBV12-4 with TRBJ1-4; D unclear. V was pared by 3 bases and J by 7 bases, with 6 bases between. The CDR3 sequence is 12 residues long. CDR3 coding DNA: TGTGCCAGCAGTTTTGGAAGTGAAAAACTGTTTTTT. It is translated as CASSFGSEKLFF.